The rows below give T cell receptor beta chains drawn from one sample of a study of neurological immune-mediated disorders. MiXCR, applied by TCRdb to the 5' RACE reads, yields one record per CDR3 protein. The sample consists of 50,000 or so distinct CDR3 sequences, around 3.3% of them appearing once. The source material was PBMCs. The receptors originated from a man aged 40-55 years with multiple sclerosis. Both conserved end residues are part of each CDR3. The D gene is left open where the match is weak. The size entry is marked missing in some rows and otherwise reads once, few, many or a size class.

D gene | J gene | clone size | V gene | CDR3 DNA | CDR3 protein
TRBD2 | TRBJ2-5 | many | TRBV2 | TGTGCCAGCACTGGGGGGGTCGGGGAGACCCAGTACTTC | CASTGGVGETQYF
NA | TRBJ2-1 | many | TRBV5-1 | TGCGCCAGCAGCGGCGACGGCTACAATGAGCAGTTCTTC | CASSGDGYNEQFF
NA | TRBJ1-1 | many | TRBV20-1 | TGCAGTGCTAGAGGGAAGACTGAAGCTTTCTTT | CSARGKTEAFF
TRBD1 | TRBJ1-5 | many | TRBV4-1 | TGCGCCAGCAGCCGACAGGGAGGCAATCAGCCCCAGAATTTT | CASSRQGGNQPQNF
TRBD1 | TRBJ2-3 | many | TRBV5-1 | TGCGCCAGCAGCCCGGGACAGGGGGCTGTAGATACGCAGTATTTT | CASSPGQGAVDTQYF
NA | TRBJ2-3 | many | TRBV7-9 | TGTGCCAGCAGTTTTCCGGGCCACACAGATACGCAGTATTTT | CASSFPGHTDTQYF
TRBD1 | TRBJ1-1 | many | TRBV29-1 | TGCAGCGCCACTGGACAGGGGGCAGGGGACACTGAAGCTTTCTTT | CSATGQGAGDTEAFF
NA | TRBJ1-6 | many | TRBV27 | TGTGCCAGCAGTTTATGGTTCCATTCCTTTAATTTGGGACCCCTCCACTTT | CASSLWFHSFNLGPLHF
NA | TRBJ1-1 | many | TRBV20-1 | TGCAGTGCTAGACCCACAGGGCTTGGCGCTTTCTTT | CSARPTGLGAFF
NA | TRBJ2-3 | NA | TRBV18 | TGTGCCAGCTCACCACAGACCCTTGGAGATACGCAGTATTTT | CASSPQTLGDTQYF
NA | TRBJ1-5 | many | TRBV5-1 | TGCGCCAGCAGCCCCGGCGTAAATCAGCCCCAGAATTTT | CASSPGVNQPQNF
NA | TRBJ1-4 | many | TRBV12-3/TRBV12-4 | TGTGCCAGCAGTGCTCCCCCCCCAACTAATGAAAAACTGTTTTTT | CASSAPPPTNEKLFF
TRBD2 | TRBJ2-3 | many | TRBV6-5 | TGTGCCAGCAGTAGGTTCACTAGCGGGGGAGGAGATACGCAGTATTTT | CASSRFTSGGGDTQYF
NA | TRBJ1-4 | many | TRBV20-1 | TGCAGTGCTAGCGGAGGGGGGGGTAATGAAAAACTGTTTTTT | CSASGGGGNEKLFF
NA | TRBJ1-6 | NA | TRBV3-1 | TGTGCCAGCAGCAGACGGGGGTCCAATTCACCCCTCAACTTT | CASSRRGSNSPLNF
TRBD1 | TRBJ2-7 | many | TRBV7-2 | TGTGCCAGCAGTCCTTCCGGGACAGGGGGCAGAGAGCAGTACTTC | CASSPSGTGGREQYF
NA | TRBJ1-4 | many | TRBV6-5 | TGTGCCAGCAGTTACTCTTGGGCAGGGAACGAAAAACTGTTTTTT | CASSYSWAGNEKLFF
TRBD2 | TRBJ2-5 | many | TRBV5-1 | TGCGCCAGCAGCTTGTCGGCGCGGGGGTTCATAGAGACCCAGTACTTC | CASSLSARGFIETQYF